This TCR beta chain originates from a study of blood T cells in healthy people across ages. Then a second PCR, running about 6 to 12 cycles, was carried out with a sample-barcoded 5' primer and a J-beta primer mix. Every cDNA molecule carried a tag from a template-switch adaptor bearing 12 random nucleotides. TCRdb redid the calling of the 5' RACE reads with MiXCR, one entry per CDR3 protein. The data show roughly 1.7 million distinct CDR3 sequences, about 31% seen once. Roughly 10 milliliters of peripheral blood were drawn from each donor into EDTA-treated tubes. Total RNA was extracted at no less than 6 micrograms per sample. The receptor was isolated from a woman in her 30s in good health. The sample consisted of blood.

The DNA for the CDR3 is TGCGCCAGCAGCTTGGGACTAGCGGGGGGAGTGGCCGGCACAGATACGCAGTATTTT. Translated: CASSLGLAGGVAGTDTQYF. This rearrangement joins TRBV5-1 to TRBJ2-3; 13 positions agree with TRBD2. Germline V gene data show CDR1 as SGHRS and CDR2 as YFSETQ. Trimming took 0 bases from V and 1 from J; bases not matched to a gene: 8. The CDR3 is 19 amino acids.